A single T cell receptor beta chain is shown here with its context. This entry belongs to a study of OX40 agonist ivuxolimab in advanced cancers. CDR3 length equals 14 residues. Germline V lookup: CDR1 SEHNR, CDR2 FQNEAQ (reference sequence). The junction had 1 base not matched to a gene; V was cut back by 5 bases and J by 1 base. Assay: immunoSEQ multiplex PCR; the TCRdb copy retains only in-frame clones and omits some. The table includes about 55,000 clones, about four fifths detected once. The origin of this receptor is an adult with an advanced solid tumor such as melanoma, head and neck, liver or kidney cancer. The sample here was CD4+ or CD8+ T cells sorted from blood, taken in a trial of the OX40 agonist ivuxolimab. The chain joins TRBV7-9 to TRBJ1-1; 10 bases agree with TRBD1. The CDR3 nucleotides are TGTGCCAGCAGCCGGACAGGGGGGAACACTGAAGCTTTCTTT. Its translation is CASSRTGGNTEAFF.